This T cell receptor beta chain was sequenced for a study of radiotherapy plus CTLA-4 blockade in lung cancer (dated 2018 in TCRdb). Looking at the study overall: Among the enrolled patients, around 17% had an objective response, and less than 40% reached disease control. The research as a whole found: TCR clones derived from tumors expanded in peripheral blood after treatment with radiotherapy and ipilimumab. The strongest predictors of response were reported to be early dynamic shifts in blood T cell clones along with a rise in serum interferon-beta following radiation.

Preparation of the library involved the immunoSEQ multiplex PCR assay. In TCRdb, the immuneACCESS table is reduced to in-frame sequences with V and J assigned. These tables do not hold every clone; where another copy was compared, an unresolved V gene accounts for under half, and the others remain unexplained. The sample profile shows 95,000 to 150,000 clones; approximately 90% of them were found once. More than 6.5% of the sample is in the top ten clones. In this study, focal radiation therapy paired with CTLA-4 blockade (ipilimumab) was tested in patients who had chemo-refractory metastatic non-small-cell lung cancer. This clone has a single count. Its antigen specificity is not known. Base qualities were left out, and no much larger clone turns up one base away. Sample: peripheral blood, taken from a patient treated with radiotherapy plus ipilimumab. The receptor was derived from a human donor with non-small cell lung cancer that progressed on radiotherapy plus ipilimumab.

The nucleotide sequence reads as follows: TGTGCCAGCAGTCGGAATCGGGACAGCCCAGAGACCCAGTACTTC. This encodes CASSRNRDSPETQYF. The rearrangement joined TRBV11-2 to TRBJ2-5; 7 bases in the junction line up with TRBD1. Per the germline V gene, SGHAT is the CDR1 and FQNNGV is the CDR2. From its cysteine to its phenylalanine, the CDR3 spans 15 amino acids. The kept DNA is CDR3 alone, 45 bases in frame from the first base. Relative to germline, V is missing 6 bases and J is missing 4 bases, with 11 bases of the junction outside any gene match.